This entry concerns a single TCR beta chain. Its antigen remains unknown. Noted time point: week 23, last vaccination. The content of each vaccine dose was 300 ug of mutant IDH1 20-mer peptide, and topical imiquimod accompanied it. The data stem from a study of a mutant IDH1 vaccine in newly diagnosed glioma. TCRdb's copy holds only in-frame clones and misses some; the assay was immunoSEQ multiplex PCR. Here the sample spans about 20,000 clones, 82% being singletons. V gave up 1 base and J gave up 0 bases, with 13 bases separating them. Germline V lookup: CDR1 SGHAT, CDR2 FQNNGV. The CDR3 contains 16 residues.

This material consisted of PBMCs, taken from a glioma patient whose treatment included an IDH1 peptide vaccine. The clonotype comes from a man aged 30-40 years with glioma. The gene calls are TRBV11-2 and TRBJ2-7; D could derive from TRBD1 or TRBD2 (6 bases each). CDR3 protein: CASSLGGRDHSYEQYF. The CDR3 DNA follows: TGTGCCAGCAGCTTAGGGGGGCGGGACCACTCCTACGAGCAGTACTTC.